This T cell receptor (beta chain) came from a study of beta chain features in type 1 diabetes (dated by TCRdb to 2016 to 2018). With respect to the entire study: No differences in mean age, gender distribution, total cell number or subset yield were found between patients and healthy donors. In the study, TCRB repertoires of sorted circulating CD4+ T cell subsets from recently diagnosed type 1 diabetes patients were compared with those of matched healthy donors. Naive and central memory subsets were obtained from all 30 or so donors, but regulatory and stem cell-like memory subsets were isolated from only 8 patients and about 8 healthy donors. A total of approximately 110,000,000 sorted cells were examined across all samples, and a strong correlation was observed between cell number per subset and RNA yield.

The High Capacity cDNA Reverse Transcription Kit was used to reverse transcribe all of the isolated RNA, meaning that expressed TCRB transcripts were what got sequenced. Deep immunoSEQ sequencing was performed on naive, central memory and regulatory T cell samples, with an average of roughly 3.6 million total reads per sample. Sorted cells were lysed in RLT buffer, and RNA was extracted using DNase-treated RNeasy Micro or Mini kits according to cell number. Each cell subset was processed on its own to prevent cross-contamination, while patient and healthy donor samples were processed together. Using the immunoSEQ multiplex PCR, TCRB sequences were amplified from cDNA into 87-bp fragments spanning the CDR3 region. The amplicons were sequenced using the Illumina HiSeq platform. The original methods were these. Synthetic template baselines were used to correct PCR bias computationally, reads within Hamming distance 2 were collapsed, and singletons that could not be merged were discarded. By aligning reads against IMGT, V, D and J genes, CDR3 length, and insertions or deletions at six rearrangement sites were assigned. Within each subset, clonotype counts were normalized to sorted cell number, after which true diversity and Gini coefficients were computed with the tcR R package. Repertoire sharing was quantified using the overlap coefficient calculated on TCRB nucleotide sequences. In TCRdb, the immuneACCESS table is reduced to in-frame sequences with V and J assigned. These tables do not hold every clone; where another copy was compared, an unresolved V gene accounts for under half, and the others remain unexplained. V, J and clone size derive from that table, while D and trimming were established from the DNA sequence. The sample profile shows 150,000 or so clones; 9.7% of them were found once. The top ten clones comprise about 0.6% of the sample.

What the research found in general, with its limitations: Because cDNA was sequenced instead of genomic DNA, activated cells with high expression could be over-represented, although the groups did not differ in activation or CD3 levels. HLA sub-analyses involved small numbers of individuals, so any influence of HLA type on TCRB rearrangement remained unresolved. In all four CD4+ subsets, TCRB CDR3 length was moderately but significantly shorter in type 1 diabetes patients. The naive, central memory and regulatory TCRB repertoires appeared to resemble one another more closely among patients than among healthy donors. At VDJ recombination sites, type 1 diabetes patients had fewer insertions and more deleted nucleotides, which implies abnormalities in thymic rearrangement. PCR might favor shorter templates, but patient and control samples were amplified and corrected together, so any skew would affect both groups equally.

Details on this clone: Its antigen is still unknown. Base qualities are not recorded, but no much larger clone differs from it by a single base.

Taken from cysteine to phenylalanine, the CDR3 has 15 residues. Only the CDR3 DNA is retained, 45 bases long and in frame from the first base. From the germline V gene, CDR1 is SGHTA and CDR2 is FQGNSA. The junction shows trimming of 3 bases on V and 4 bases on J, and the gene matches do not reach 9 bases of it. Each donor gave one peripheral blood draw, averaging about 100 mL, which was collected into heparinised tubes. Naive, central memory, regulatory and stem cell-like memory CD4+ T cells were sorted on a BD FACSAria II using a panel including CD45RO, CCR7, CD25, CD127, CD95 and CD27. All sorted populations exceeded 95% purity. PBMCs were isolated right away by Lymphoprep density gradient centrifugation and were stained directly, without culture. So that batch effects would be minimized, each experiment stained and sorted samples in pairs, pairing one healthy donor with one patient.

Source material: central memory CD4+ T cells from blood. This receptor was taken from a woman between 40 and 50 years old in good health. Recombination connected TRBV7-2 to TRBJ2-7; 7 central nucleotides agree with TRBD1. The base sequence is TGTGCCAGCAGCTTTACCCCGGGACAGCAGTACGAGCAGTACTTC. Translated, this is CASSFTPGQQYEQYF.